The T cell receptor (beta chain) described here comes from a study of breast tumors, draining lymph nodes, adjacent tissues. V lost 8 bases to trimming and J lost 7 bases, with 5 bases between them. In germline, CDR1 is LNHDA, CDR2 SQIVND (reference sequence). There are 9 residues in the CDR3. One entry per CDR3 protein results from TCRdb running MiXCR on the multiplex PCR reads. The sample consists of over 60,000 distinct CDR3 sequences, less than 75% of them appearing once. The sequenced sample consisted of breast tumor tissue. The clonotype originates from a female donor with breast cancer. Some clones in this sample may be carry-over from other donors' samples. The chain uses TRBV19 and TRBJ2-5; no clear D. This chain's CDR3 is CASEGTQYF. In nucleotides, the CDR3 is TGTGCCAGTGAAGGGACCCAGTACTTC.